This T cell receptor beta chain was observed in a study of immune heterogeneity within non-small cell lung tumors. Background on the study: A few squamous cell carcinomas, about 10 non-squamous carcinomas and 1 not otherwise specified made up the tumors.

TCRs were amplified from 600 ng gDNA of bulk tumor per sample. Far-apart biopsies, several per primary tumor, were taken during surgery. With untreated, newly diagnosed non-small cell lung cancer, the patients went on to undergo curative surgery. With 32 V and 13 J primers, multiplex PCR amplified the TCR beta CDR3. TCRdb ran MiXCR on the multiplex PCR reads and lists one entry per CDR3 protein. The data show about 3,300 distinct CDR3 sequences, around 51% seen once. A word on this clonotype: What it binds is unknown.

Trimming shortened V by 0 bases and J by 6 bases, and 18 bases separated the two germline ends. Looked up from germline, CDR1 is DFQATT and CDR2 is SNEGSKA (reference sequence). There are 15 residues in the CDR3. Notes on the study in general: Local T-cell clonality tracked local tumor mutational burden; the correlation was moderate but significant (R roughly 0.35). Identical dominant CDR3 beta clonotypes spanned tumor sites within a patient, beside site-unique high-frequency clones. Clonotypes of T-cell receptor beta found at high frequency were largely distinct between individual patients.

The clonotype was recovered from a man in his 60s with non-small cell lung cancer. Specimen: lung tumor tissue. The chain recombines TRBV20-1 with TRBJ2-7; D is possibly TRBD1 (6 bases). The CDR3 DNA sequence: TGCAGTGCTAGAGACATGGACAGCGGCAAGATCGAGCAGTACTTC. Translation gives CSARDMDSGKIEQYF.